Each of the 17 T cell receptor beta chains below was sequenced from the same sample in a study of blood T cell repertoires in COVID-19. Sequenced by immunoSEQ multiplex PCR; TCRdb stores in-frame clones only, minus some. This sample carries about 160,000 clones, around nine tenths of them seen once, and the ten largest clones take 9% to 12%. The specimen was peripheral blood. Receptor source: a woman between 65 and 79 years old with COVID-19, enrolled during active disease.

The chain links TRBV19 to TRBJ2-5; 7 bases match TRBD1. Germline CDR1 reads LNHDA; CDR2 reads SQIVND (reference sequence). The V segment lost 6 bases and the J segment 1 base; nucleotides outside the gene matches: 5. The length of the CDR3 is 14 residues. The DNA of the CDR3 is TGTGCCAGTAGCCCGACAGGGTTCCAAGAGACCCAGTACTTC. Residues: CASSPTGFQETQYF.

The rearrangement links TRBV5-1 to TRBJ2-7; 7 bases agree with TRBD1. Germline CDR1 SGHRS, CDR2 YFSETQ. V lost 4 bases to trimming and J lost 6 bases; unmatched junction nucleotides: 4. The CDR3 is 12 residues long. The CDR3 loop is CASSTQGSEQYF. The DNA of the CDR3 is TGCGCCAGCAGCACACAGGGGAGCGAGCAGTACTTC.

CDR3 sequence: CASSSGTTYYPAFF. The CDR3 nucleotides read TGTGCCAGCAGTTCCGGGACAACTTATTACCCGGCTTTCTTT. The rearrangement uses TRBV27 and TRBJ1-1; a possible D gene is TRBD1 (6 bases). The CDR3 loop spans 14 amino acids. V was trimmed by 4 bases and J by 11 bases, leaving 20 bases between them. Germline V lookup: CDR1 MNHEY, CDR2 SMNVEV (reference sequence).

This clone was picked up a small number of times. DNA for the CDR3: TGTGCCAGCAGCAAGAGGTCAGGGGGAACCGGGGAGCTGTTTTTT. Its translation: CASSKRSGGTGELFF. The gene calls are TRBV21-1 and TRBJ2-2; the D call in the table, TRBD1, was not verified against the DNA. TRBV21-1 is reported as a pseudogene. The CDR3 extends over 15 amino acids.

The chain carries TRBV6-5 and TRBJ1-2, with TRBD1 matching over 10 bases. Germline V gene data show CDR1 as MNHEY and CDR2 as SVGAGI. V shed 6 bases, J shed 4 bases, and the junction held 5 bases outside the gene matches. The CDR3 contains 14 residues. CDR3 loop: CASRGDRGFYGYTF. The CDR3 bases are TGTGCCAGCAGGGGGGACAGGGGCTTCTATGGCTACACCTTC.

This sequence joins TRBV6-5 and TRBJ1-2, with D possibly being TRBD1 (6 bases). The CDR3 spans 14 residues. V gave up 5 bases and J gave up 7 bases, with 17 bases separating them. Germline CDR1 and CDR2: MNHEY and SVGAGI. The CDR3: CASSPLGAVVGYTF. The CDR3 DNA reads as TGTGCCAGCAGTCCCTTGGGGGCGGTGGTTGGCTACACCTTC.

The chain employs TRBV5-6 and TRBJ1-6; no firm D call. This CDR3 has 12 residues. Trimming cost V 2 bases and J 8 bases, with 5 bases left between them. The germline V gene has CDR1 SGHDT and CDR2 YYEEEE. The CDR3 protein is CASSFRDSPLHF. CDR3 in DNA: TGTGCCAGCAGCTTTCGGGATTCACCCCTCCACTTT.

The rearrangement joins TRBV5-5 to TRBJ1-2, with 8 positions matching TRBD1. The CDR3 is made up of 14 amino acids. The germline V gene encodes CDR1 SGHKS and CDR2 YYEKEE (reference sequence). The V segment lost 6 bases and the J segment 8 bases; nucleotides outside the gene matches: 12. CDR3 in DNA: TGTGCCAGCACCCCGGGACAGGCGACGGGAGGCTACACCTTC. This sequence encodes CASTPGQATGGYTF.

The chain links TRBV6-1 to TRBJ2-3, with TRBD2 identical over 11 bases. There are 17 residues in the CDR3. V lost 4 bases, J lost 0 bases, and 6 bases stayed unmatched. Germline V gene sequence: CDR1 MNHNS, CDR2 SASEGT. The CDR3 loop reads CASSVGTSGHSTDTQYF. CDR3 sequence (DNA): TGTGCCAGCAGTGTTGGGACTAGCGGCCACAGCACAGATACGCAGTATTTT.

The gene calls are TRBV7-9 and TRBJ1-6; 7 bases line up with TRBD1. The CDR3 runs to 14 residues. The trim removed 5 bases at V and 9 bases at J, leaving 7 bases unmatched. CDR1 is SEHNR, CDR2 FQNEAQ, per germline (reference sequence). CDR3 nucleotides: TGTGCCAGCAGCGCCGGACAGGTCCCTTCACCCCTCCACTTT. Translating it yields CASSAGQVPSPLHF.

The chain carries TRBV5-4 and TRBJ1-6; no clear D. Germline CDR1 reads SGHNT; CDR2 reads YYREEE (reference sequence). The V end was cut by 6 bases, the J end by 7 bases, with 14 bases between. The CDR3 is 14 residues long. CDR3 DNA: TGTGCCAGCACCTATATCGGGGAAAATTCACCCCTCCACTTT. Encoded protein: CASTYIGENSPLHF.

The chain employs TRBV6-5 and TRBJ2-7; no firm D call. The CDR3 runs to 14 residues. The germline V gene has CDR1 MNHEY and CDR2 SVGAGI. The V end was cut by 4 bases, the J end by 6 bases, with 16 bases between. CDR3 nucleotide sequence: TGTGCCAGCAGTTTCAGACCCGAGGAGTTCGAGCAGTACTTC. This gives the protein CASSFRPEEFEQYF.

The chain combines TRBV5-1 with TRBJ1-6; tentatively, D is TRBD1 (5 bases). Per germline, CDR1 SGHRS and CDR2 YFSETQ. Trimming removed 4 bases from V and 7 bases from J, with 15 bases in between. CDR3 size: 15 residues. The CDR3 region is CASSPTGTINSPLHF. In DNA, the CDR3 is TGCGCCAGCAGCCCTACCGGGACTATAAATTCACCCCTCCACTTT.

This clone has a single count. V and J are TRBV3-1 (or the pseudogene TRBV3-2) and TRBJ2-1; TRBD1 might be the D (7 bases). Germline V CDR1 and CDR2: LGHDT, YNNKEL (reference sequence). The CDR3 contains 16 residues. V lost 3 bases, J lost 1 base, and 13 bases lay in between. CDR3 loop: CASSHPTGRSYNEQFF. The CDR3 region has the DNA TGTGCCAGCAGCCACCCGACAGGGAGGTCCTACAATGAGCAGTTCTTC.

The chain uses TRBV7-6 and TRBJ1-6; D is unclear. Germline CDR1 and CDR2: SGHVS and FNYEAQ. CDR3 length equals 13 residues. V was cut by 2 bases and J by 5 bases, with 4 bases left in between. The CDR3 DNA reads as TGTGCCAGCAGCTTAACTGATAATTCACCCCTCCACTTT. It encodes CASSLTDNSPLHF. Based on the CDR3 plus reference TRBV7-6 and TRBJ1-6, the full variable domain is GAGVSQSPRYKVTKRGQDVALRCDPISGHVSLYWYRQALGQGPEFLTYFNYEAQQDKSGLPNDRFSAERPEGSISTLTIQRTEQRDSAMYRCASSLTDNSPLHFGNGTRLTVT.

The chain combines TRBV5-1 with TRBJ1-1; D is perhaps TRBD1 (5 bases). V lost 4 bases and J 1 base, leaving 11 bases between the germline ends. This CDR3 region has 14 residues. The germline gives CDR1 SGHRS, CDR2 YFSETQ. For the CDR3, the DNA is TGCGCCAGCAGCCAGCTCGGGGGGAACACTGAAGCTTTCTTT. Its protein is CASSQLGGNTEAFF.

The chain is built from TRBV7-2 and TRBJ2-1, with 8 bases identical to TRBD1. The CDR3 runs to 14 residues. V gave up 1 base and J gave up 4 bases; unmatched junction bases: 0. Germline assignment: CDR1 SGHTA and CDR2 FQGNSA. This CDR3 is CASSLGTGYNEQFF. The CDR3 DNA reads TGTGCCAGCAGCTTAGGGACAGGGTACAATGAGCAGTTCTTC.